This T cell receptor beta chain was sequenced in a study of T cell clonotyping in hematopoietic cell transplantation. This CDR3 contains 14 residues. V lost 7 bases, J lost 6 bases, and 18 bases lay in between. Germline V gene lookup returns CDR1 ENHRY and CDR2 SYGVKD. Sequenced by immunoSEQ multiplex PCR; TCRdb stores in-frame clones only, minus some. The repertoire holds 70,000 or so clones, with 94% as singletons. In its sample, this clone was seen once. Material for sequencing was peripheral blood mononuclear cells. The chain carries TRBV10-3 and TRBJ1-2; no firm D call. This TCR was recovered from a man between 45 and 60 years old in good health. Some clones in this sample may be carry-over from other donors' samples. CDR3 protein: CAITQLLGKNGYTF. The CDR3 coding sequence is TGTGCCATCACTCAATTGCTAGGGAAAAATGGCTACACCTTC.